Each of the 15 T cell receptor beta chains below was sequenced from the same sample in a study of cytomegalovirus exposure and HLA in healthy donors. The PCR employed 60 Vbeta primers together with 13 Jbeta primers. Produced via immunoSEQ multiplex PCR; TCRdb's table is partial and in-frame only. The top ten clones hold roughly 21% of a sample with 75,000 to 95,000 clones, approximately 69% of them seen once. The sample was PBMCs. These TCRs come from a woman between 50 and 59 years old in good health and CMV-seropositive.

The chain carries TRBV28 and TRBJ1-5; 9 positions agree with TRBD1. Germline lookup yields CDR1 MDHEN and CDR2 SYDVKM. Losses at the gene ends were 5 bases for V and 2 bases for J; bases not matched to a gene: 7. The CDR3 spans 16 residues. The CDR3 DNA is TGTGCCAGCAGTCCGGGGACAGGGAGAGGCAATCAGCCCCAGCATTTT. Its protein is CASSPGTGRGNQPQHF.

This rearrangement joins TRBV10-2 to TRBJ2-7, with 9 nucleotides matching TRBD2. V was pared by 6 bases and J by 1 base, with 10 bases of the junction left unmatched. Per the germline V gene, CDR1 is WSHSY and CDR2 is SAAADI. The CDR3 is 16 amino acids. DNA of the CDR3: TGCGCCAGCAGGGGGGGAGCTAGCGGGGCTTCCTACGAGCAGTACTTC. This codes for CASRGGASGASYEQYF.

This chain connects TRBV15 to TRBJ1-5, with D perhaps TRBD1 (6 bases). Trimming pared 2 bases from V and 3 bases from J, leaving 11 bases between. From germline, CDR1 is LNHNV and CDR2 YYDKDF (reference sequence). The CDR3 is 15 residues long. The DNA for the CDR3 is TGTGCCACCAGCAGATCGGACAGCTTCAATCAGCCCCAGCATTTT. It specifies CATSRSDSFNQPQHF.

This chain uses TRBV7-6 with TRBJ2-5; possible D gene TRBD1, 5 bases. TRBJ2-7 matches the DNA end more closely, so the J call is doubtful. The CDR3 spans 13 residues. Germline V lookup: CDR1 SGHVS, CDR2 FNYEAQ. The CDR3, as DNA: TGTGCCAGCAGCTTAGAACAGGACTACGAGCAGTACTTC. It translates to CASSLEQDYEQYF.

The genes are TRBV28 and TRBJ1-1; no firm D call. Germline V gives CDR1 MDHEN, CDR2 SYDVKM. CDR3 length equals 10 residues. The ends were cut back, 8 bases at V and 11 bases at J, with 12 bases in the middle. CDR3 DNA: TGTGCCAGCGTAAATTATCGGGCTTTCTTT. It translates to CASVNYRAFF.

The chain couples TRBV19 to TRBJ1-2, with a weak D call TRBD1 (6 bases). V dropped 7 bases and J dropped 6 bases, with 15 bases sitting between them. The germline V gene encodes CDR1 LNHDA and CDR2 SQIVND (reference sequence). This CDR3 comprises 13 residues. CDR3 residues: CASNSAGDDGYTF. The CDR3, as DNA: TGTGCCAGTAACTCTGCAGGGGATGATGGCTACACCTTC. The entire variable domain, with the rest obtained from reference TRBV19 and TRBJ1-2, is as follows: DGGITQSPKYLFRKEGQNVTLSCEQNLNHDAMYWYRQDPGQGLRLIYYSQIVNDFQKGDIAEGYSVSREKKESFPLTVTSAQKNPTAFYLCASNSAGDDGYTFGSGTRLTVV.

The rearrangement uses TRBV7-3 and TRBJ2-3; TRBD2 is a possible D gene (7 bases). The V gene lost 2 bases and the J gene lost 5 bases, with 14 bases spanning the gap. Germline CDR1 is SGHTA and CDR2 is FQGTGA. The CDR3 spans 15 residues. CDR3 residues: CASSLFGGGGDTQYF. CDR3 coding DNA: TGTGCCAGCAGCTTATTTGGGGGCGGGGGAGATACGCAGTATTTT.

This chain joins TRBV6-4 and TRBJ1-1; TRBD1 might be the D (5 bases). CDR1 MRHNA and CDR2 SNTAGT come from the germline V gene. Trimming pared 6 bases from V and 3 bases from J, leaving 11 bases between. CDR3 length equals 13 residues. The CDR3 DNA reads TGTGCCAGCAGGACAGAGGCTGACACTGAAGCTTTCTTT. This sequence encodes CASRTEADTEAFF.

The chain combines TRBV19 with TRBJ1-1; 7 bases fit TRBD1. Germline lookup yields CDR1 LNHDA and CDR2 SQIVND (reference sequence). After removal of 5 bases from V and 5 bases from J, the junction contained 11 bases not matched to a gene. The CDR3 spans 15 residues. In nucleotides, the CDR3 is TGTGCCAGTAGTTCCGACAGGGACGAATGGACTGAAGCTTTCTTT. As protein: CASSSDRDEWTEAFF.

This clone was counted only a few times. V and J are TRBV2 and TRBJ1-2; D possibly corresponds to TRBD1 (6 bases). The CDR3 is 14 amino acids. The ends were cut back, 4 bases at V and 2 bases at J, with 11 bases in the middle. In germline, CDR1 is SNHLY, CDR2 FYNNEI. The CDR3 reads CASSVNRENYGYTF. For the CDR3, the DNA is TGTGCCAGCAGTGTGAACAGGGAAAACTATGGCTACACCTTC.

The chain joins TRBV5-1 to TRBJ1-2; 7 positions agree with TRBD1. V shed 7 bases and J 2 bases; nucleotides not matched to a gene: 2. The CDR3 totals 12 residues. The germline V gene encodes CDR1 SGHRS and CDR2 YFSETQ. CDR3 in DNA: TGCGCCAGCGGGGGACAGAACTATGGCTACACCTTC. It encodes CASGGQNYGYTF.

This clone was seen a handful of times. V is TRBV7-3 and J is TRBJ2-3; 7 positions agree with TRBD1. The CDR3 consists of 15 residues. Trimming at V came to 4 bases and at J to 2 bases, leaving 6 bases not matched to a gene. CDR1 SGHTA and CDR2 FQGTGA come from the germline V gene. The CDR3 sequence: CASSSGTAPTDTQYF. In nucleotides, the CDR3 is TGTGCCAGCAGCTCCGGGACAGCTCCCACAGATACGCAGTATTTT.

The chain links TRBV5-4 to TRBJ1-5; D perhaps matches TRBD1 (5 bases). Trimming removed 2 bases at V and 5 bases at J, with 11 bases between. This CDR3 has 14 amino acids. Germline CDR1 reads SGHNT; CDR2 reads YYREEE (reference sequence). The CDR3: CASSLGTGDQPQHF. CDR3 coding DNA: TGTGCCAGCAGCTTAGGGACGGGAGATCAGCCCCAGCATTTT.

The chain carries TRBV18 and TRBJ2-5; D is ambiguous. The CDR3 is 14 amino acids. Trimming left V 0 bases short and J 4 bases short, with 9 bases between. Germline CDR1 KGHSH, CDR2 LQKENI. The CDR3 reads CASSPPSGLETQYF. CDR3 DNA: TGTGCCAGCTCACCACCTTCAGGTTTAGAGACCCAGTACTTC.

V is TRBV7-9 and J is TRBJ1-4; 10 bases align to TRBD1. J gave up 5 bases and V 5 bases, and 2 bases lay outside the gene matches. This CDR3 region has 14 residues. CDR1 and CDR2 from the germline V gene are SEHNR and FQNEAQ (reference sequence). CDR3 DNA sequence: TGTGCCAGCAGCAAGACAGGGGGCAATGAAAAACTGTTTTTT. Translated: CASSKTGGNEKLFF.